This T cell receptor (beta chain) emerged from a study of blood T cell repertoires in COVID-19. The V end lost 5 bases, the J end lost 7 bases, and 9 bases lay between the germline ends. The CDR3 is 13 amino acids. This clone is labeled medium-sized (0.01 to 0.1%). In the original processing: How many nucleated cells were present was estimated from reference gene primer amplification. Produced via immunoSEQ multiplex PCR; TCRdb's table is partial and in-frame only. The DNA was the basis for D and trimming; V, J and clone size are from that table. The sample holds tens of thousands of clones, about 88% seen once.

The TCR sequence derives from a human donor in a cohort sampled during active COVID-19. The chain recombines TRBV12-3 or TRBV12-4 with TRBJ1-6; D remains ambiguous. Material for sequencing was peripheral blood. CDR3 protein: CASSINRNSPLHF. In DNA form, the CDR3 reads TGTGCCAGCAGTATAAACAGAAATTCACCCCTCCACTTT.